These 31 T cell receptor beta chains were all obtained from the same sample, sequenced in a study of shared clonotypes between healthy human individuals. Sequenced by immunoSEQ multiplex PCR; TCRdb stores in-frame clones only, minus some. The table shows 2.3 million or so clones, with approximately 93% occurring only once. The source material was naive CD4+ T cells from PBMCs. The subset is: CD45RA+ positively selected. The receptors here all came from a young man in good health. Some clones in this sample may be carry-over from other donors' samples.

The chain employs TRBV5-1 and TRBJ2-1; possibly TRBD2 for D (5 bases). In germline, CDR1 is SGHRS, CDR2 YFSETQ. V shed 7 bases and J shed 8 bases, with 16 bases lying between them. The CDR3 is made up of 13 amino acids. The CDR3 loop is CASSLEALDEQFF. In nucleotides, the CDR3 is TGCGCCAGCTCCCTGGAGGCTTTGGATGAGCAGTTCTTC.

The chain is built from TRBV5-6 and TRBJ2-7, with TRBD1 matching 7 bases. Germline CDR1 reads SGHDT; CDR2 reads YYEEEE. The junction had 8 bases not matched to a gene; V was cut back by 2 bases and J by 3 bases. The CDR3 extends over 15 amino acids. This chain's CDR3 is CASSFTTGIFYEQYF. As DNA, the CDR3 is TGTGCCAGCAGCTTCACGACAGGGATATTCTACGAGCAGTACTTC.

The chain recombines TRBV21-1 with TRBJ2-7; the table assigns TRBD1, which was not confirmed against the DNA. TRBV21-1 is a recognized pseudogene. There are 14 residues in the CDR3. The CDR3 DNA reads TGTGCCAGCAGCGCCATCAGGGGCTTCTACGAGCAGTACTTC. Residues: CASSAIRGFYEQYF.

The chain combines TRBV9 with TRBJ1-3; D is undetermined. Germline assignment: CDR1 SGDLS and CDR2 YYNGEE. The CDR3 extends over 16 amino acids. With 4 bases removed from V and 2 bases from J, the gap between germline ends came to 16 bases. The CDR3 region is CASSPRRRSTGNTIYF. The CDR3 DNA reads TGTGCCAGCAGCCCGAGGCGTAGGAGCACTGGAAACACCATATATTTT.

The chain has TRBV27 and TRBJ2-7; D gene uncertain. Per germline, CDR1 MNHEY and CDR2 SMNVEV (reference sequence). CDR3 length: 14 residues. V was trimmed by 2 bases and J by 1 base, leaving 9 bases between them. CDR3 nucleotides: TGTGCCAGCAGTTTAGCGACCACGTCCTACGAGCAGTACTTC. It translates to CASSLATTSYEQYF.

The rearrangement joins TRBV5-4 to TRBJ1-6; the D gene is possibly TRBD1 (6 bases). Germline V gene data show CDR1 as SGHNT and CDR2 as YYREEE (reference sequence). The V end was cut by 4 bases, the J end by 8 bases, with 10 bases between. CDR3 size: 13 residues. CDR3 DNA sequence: TGTGCCAGCAGCCCAGGGGAATATTCACCCCTCCACTTT. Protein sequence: CASSPGEYSPLHF.

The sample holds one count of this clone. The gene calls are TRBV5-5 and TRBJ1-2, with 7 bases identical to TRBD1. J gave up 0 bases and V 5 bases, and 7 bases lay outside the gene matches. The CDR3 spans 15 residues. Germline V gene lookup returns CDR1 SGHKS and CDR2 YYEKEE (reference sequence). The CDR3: CASSPQQGSNYGYTF. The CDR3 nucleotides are TGTGCCAGCAGTCCCCAACAGGGGTCTAACTATGGCTACACCTTC.

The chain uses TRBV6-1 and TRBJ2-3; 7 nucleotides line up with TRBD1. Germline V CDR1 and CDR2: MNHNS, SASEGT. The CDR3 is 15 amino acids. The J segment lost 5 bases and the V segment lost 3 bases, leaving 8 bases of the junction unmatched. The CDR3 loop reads CASSDHRGVLDTQYF. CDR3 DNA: TGTGCCAGCAGTGATCACAGGGGAGTGTTAGATACGCAGTATTTT.

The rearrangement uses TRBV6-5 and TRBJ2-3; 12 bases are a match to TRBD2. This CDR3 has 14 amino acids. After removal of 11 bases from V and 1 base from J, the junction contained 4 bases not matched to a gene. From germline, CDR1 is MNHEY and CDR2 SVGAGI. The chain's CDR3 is CAARTSGGTDTQYF. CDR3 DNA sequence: TGTGCCGCGCGGACTAGCGGGGGCACAGATACGCAGTATTTT.

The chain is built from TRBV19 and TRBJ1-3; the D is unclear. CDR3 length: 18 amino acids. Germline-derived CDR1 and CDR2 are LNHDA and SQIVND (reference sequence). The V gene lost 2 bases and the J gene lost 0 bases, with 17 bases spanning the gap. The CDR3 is CASSIMSGRPISGNTIYF. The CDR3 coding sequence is TGTGCCAGTAGTATAATGTCTGGACGGCCCATCTCTGGAAACACCATATATTTT. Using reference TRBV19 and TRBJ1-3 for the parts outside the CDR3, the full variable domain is DGGITQSPKYLFRKEGQNVTLSCEQNLNHDAMYWYRQDPGQGLRLIYYSQIVNDFQKGDIAEGYSVSREKKESFPLTVTSAQKNPTAFYLCASSIMSGRPISGNTIYFGEGSWLTVV.

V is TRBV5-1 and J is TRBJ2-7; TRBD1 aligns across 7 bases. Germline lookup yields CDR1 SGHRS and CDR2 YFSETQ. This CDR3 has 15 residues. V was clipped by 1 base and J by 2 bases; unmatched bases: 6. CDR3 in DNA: TGCGCCAGCAGCTTGACCGGGACAGAGACCTACGAGCAGTACTTC. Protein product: CASSLTGTETYEQYF.

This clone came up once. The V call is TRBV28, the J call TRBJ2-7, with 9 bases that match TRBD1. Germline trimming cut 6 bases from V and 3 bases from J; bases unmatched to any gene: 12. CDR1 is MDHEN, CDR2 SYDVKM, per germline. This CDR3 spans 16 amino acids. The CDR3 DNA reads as TGTGCCAGCAGCTCCGGCGGGACAGGGAAAGGCTACGAGCAGTACTTC. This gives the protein CASSSGGTGKGYEQYF.

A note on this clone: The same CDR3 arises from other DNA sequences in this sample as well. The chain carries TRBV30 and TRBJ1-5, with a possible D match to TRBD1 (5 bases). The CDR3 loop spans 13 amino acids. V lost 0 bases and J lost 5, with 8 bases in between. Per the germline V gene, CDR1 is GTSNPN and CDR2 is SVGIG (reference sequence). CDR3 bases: TGTGCCTGGAGTGTATTGGGGGATCAGCCCCAGCATTTT. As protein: CAWSVLGDQPQHF.

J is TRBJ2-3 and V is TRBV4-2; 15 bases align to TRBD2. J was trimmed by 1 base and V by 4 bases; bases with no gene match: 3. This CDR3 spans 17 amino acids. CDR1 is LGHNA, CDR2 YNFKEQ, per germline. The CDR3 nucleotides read TGTGCCAGCAGCCCTAGGACTAGCGGGGGGGGCACAGATACGCAGTATTTT. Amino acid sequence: CASSPRTSGGGTDTQYF.

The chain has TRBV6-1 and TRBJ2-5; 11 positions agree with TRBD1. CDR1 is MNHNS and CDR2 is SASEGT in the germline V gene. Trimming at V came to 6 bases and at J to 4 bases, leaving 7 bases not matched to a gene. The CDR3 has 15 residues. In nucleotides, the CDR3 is TGTGCCAGCAGCCTAAGGGACAGGGGGGTAGAGACCCAGTACTTC. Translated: CASSLRDRGVETQYF.

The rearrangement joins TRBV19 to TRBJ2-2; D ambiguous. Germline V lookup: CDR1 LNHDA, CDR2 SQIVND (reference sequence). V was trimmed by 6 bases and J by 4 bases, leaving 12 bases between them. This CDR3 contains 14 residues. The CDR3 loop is CASSERTFTGELFF. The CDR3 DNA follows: TGTGCCAGTAGCGAAAGGACGTTCACCGGGGAGCTGTTTTTT. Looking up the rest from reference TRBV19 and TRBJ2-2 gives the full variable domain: DGGITQSPKYLFRKEGQNVTLSCEQNLNHDAMYWYRQDPGQGLRLIYYSQIVNDFQKGDIAEGYSVSREKKESFPLTVTSAQKNPTAFYLCASSERTFTGELFFGEGSRLTVL.

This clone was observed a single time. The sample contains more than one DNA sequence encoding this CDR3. As DNA, the CDR3 is TGCGCCAGCAGCTCGGGTGGGGGCCAGCCCCAGCATTTT. Its protein product is CASSSGGGQPQHF. The chain recombines TRBV5-1 with TRBJ1-5; D perhaps matches TRBD1 (6 bases). Germline CDR1 is SGHRS and CDR2 is YFSETQ. The CDR3 is 13 amino acids. V lost 3 bases and J lost 7, with 11 bases in between.

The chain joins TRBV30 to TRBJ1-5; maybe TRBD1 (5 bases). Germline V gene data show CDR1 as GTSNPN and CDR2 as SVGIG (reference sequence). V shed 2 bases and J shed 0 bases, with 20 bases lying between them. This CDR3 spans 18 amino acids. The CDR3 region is CAWSSSRTGLYSNQPQHF. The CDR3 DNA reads TGTGCCTGGAGTTCTTCGAGGACGGGACTCTATAGCAATCAGCCCCAGCATTTT.

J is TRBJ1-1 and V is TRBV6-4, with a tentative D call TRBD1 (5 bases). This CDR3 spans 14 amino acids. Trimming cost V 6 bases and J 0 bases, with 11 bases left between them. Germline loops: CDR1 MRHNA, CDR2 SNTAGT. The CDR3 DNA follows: TGTGCCAGCAGGCAGGGCGGCATGAACACTGAAGCTTTCTTT. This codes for CASRQGGMNTEAFF.

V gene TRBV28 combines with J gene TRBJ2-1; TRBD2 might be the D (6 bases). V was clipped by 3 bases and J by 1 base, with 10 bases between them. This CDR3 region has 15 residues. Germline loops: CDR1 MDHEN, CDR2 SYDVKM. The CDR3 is CASSFLAASYNEQFF. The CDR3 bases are TGTGCCAGCAGTTTTTTAGCGGCATCCTACAATGAGCAGTTCTTC.

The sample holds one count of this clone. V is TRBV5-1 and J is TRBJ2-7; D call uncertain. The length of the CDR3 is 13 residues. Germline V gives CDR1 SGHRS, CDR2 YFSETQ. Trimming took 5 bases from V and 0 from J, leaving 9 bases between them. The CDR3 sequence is CASREPNSYEQYF. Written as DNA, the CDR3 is TGCGCCAGCAGAGAACCGAACTCCTACGAGCAGTACTTC.

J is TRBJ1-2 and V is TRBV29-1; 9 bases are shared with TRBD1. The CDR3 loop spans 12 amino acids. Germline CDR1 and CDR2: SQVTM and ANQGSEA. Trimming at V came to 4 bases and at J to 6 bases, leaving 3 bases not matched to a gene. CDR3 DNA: TGCAGCGTTGCGGGACAGGGCCATGGCTACACCTTC. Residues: CSVAGQGHGYTF.

CDR3 nucleotides: TGTGCCAGCAGAATGACAGGGAGGGTTGGCGAGACCCAGTACTTC. Protein product: CASRMTGRVGETQYF. The V gene is TRBV28, the J gene TRBJ2-5; D may correspond to TRBD1 or TRBD2 (7 bases each). The CDR3 contains 15 residues. CDR1 is MDHEN and CDR2 is SYDVKM in the germline V gene. V gave up 6 bases and J gave up 5 bases, with 19 bases separating them.

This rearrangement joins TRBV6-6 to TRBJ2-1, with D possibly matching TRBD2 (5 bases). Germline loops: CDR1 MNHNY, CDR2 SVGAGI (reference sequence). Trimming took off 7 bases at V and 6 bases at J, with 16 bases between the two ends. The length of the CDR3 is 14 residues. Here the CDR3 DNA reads TGTGCCAGCACCGAGAGGGCCAATGGCAATGAGCAGTTCTTC. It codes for CASTERANGNEQFF.

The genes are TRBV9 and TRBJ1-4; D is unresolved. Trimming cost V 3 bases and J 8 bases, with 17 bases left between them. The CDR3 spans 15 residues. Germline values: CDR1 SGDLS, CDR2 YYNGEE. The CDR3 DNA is TGTGCCAGCAGCGGAACCGGTTCCCGCGGAGAAAAACTGTTTTTT. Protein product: CASSGTGSRGEKLFF.

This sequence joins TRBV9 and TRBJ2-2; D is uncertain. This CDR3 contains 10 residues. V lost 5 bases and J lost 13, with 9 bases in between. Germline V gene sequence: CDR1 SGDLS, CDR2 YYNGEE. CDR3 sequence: CASSGKRLFF. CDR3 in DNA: TGTGCCAGCAGTGGTAAGCGGCTGTTTTTT.

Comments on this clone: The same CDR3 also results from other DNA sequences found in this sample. CDR3 sequence: CASRQGAEETQYF. The CDR3 DNA reads as TGCGCCAGCAGACAGGGGGCTGAAGAGACCCAGTACTTC. This sequence joins TRBV5-1 and TRBJ2-5; 9 positions match TRBD1. In germline, CDR1 is SGHRS, CDR2 YFSETQ. V gave up 5 bases and J gave up 3 bases; unmatched junction bases: 2. The CDR3 is 13 residues long.

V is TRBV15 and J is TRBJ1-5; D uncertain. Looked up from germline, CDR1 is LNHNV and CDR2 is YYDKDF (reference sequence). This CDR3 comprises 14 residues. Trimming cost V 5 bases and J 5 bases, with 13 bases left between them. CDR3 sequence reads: CATSPRKRDQPQHF. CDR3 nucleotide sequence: TGTGCCACCAGCCCGAGGAAGCGGGATCAGCCCCAGCATTTT.

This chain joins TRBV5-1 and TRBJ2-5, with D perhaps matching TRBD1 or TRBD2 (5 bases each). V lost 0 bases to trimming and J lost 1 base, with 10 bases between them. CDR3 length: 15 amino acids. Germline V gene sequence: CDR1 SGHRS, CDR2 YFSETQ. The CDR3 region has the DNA TGCGCCAGCAGCTTGGGGGGGACCACCCAAGAGACCCAGTACTTC. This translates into CASSLGGTTQETQYF.

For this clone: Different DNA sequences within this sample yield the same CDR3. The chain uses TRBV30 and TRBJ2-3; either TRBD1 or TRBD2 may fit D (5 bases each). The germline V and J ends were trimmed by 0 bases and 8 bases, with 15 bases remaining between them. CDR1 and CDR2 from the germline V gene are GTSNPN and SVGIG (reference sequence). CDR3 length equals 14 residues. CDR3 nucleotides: TGTGCCTGGAGTGTACTCGGGATTAGGGGTACGCAGTATTTT. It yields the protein CAWSVLGIRGTQYF.

CDR3 nucleotide sequence: TGTGCCAGCAGCTTAGCGATTGGACTAGCGGGAGGGCCGGGGGAGACCCAGTACTTC. Its translation: CASSLAIGLAGGPGETQYF. The chain couples TRBV7-6 to TRBJ2-5, with 15 bases that match TRBD2. Per the germline V gene, CDR1 is SGHVS and CDR2 is FNYEAQ. With V trimmed by 0 bases and J by 5 bases, 10 bases remained unmatched. This CDR3 comprises 19 residues.